This TCR beta chain was recorded in a study of T cell responses to AZD1222 COVID-19 vaccine. This clone was detected once. Profiling relied on immunoSEQ multiplex PCR, and the TCRdb table lists in-frame clones only, not all of them. The table lists more than 100,000 clones, nearly 95% of them singletons. Germline CDR1 MNHEY, CDR2 SVGAGI. This CDR3 contains 15 residues. V was pared by 6 bases and J by 7 bases, with 19 bases between. The V call is TRBV6-5, the J call TRBJ1-5; D is uncertain. The sample in question was peripheral blood, obtained on day 0 of AZD1222 vaccination. The clonotype comes from an adult in good health. CDR3 nucleotide sequence: TGTGCCAGCAGAACGGAACCGCTAAGCAGCCAGCCCCAGCATTTT. The encoded protein is CASRTEPLSSQPQHF.